The subject of this entry is one TCR beta chain. The antigen remains unidentified. One end of the junction varies from germline; a read error may be responsible. This specimen belongs to a study of breast tumors, draining lymph nodes, adjacent tissues. Samples came from axillary lymph nodes draining the breast cancer. General study findings and limits: Compared with lymph nodes, tumors were less diverse; compared with nontumor tissue, more. Findings are consistent with lymph node origin and intratumoral expansion of most tumor T cells. Compared with basal-like, luminal-like tumors shared significantly more repertoire with nontumor tissue. Tumor T cell lymph node origin was a supported hypothesis, not proven.

TCRdb called the multiplex PCR reads again in MiXCR, with one record for every CDR3 protein. The table shows 150,000 to 200,000 distinct CDR3 sequences, with 25% to 40% occurring only once. The length of the CDR3 is 14 residues. Germline lookup yields CDR1 DFQATT and CDR2 SNEGSKA (reference sequence). This receptor was taken from a female donor with breast cancer. Some clones in this sample may be carry-over from other donors' samples. The source material was axillary lymph node tissue. The chain uses TRBV20-1 and TRBJ2-6, with 8 bases aligning to TRBD2. CDR3 residues: CSARDVSGATVLTF. The CDR3 nucleotides read TGCAGTGCTAGAGACGTTAGCGGGGCCACCGTCCTGACTTTC.